The entry that follows covers one T cell receptor beta chain sequence. The antigen is undetermined. Per germline, CDR1 SGHKS and CDR2 YYEKEE (reference sequence). The CDR3 covers 17 residues. This entry comes from a study of CXCR3-negative and CXCR3-positive naive CD8 T cells. Looking at the study overall: Roughly 1.5 +/- 0.3 million TRB reads came from each library, giving some 140 million in total.

General study points: Similar TRBV-TRBJ usage characterized naive CXCR3-negative and CXCR3-positive cells; memory cells differed.

The libraries of TRB cDNA were prepared using 5' RACE with UMI labels. TCRdb reprocessed the 5' RACE reads, with one entry per CDR3 protein and no DNA. The sample totals 20,000 to 25,000 distinct CDR3 sequences. Investigators sorted each CD8+ T cell subset in triplicate, taking hundreds of thousands of cells each time. The chain recombines TRBV5-5 with TRBJ1-6; there is no DNA to check the TCRdb D call of TRBD1. The sequence came from a human donor in good health. Some clones in this sample may be carry-over from other donors' samples. The material sequenced was memory CD8+ T cells from blood. CDR3 protein: CASSLPRDGVSYSPLHF.